The clone carrying this TCR beta chain was detected ten times or more. The target antigen is unknown. The data stem from a study of neurological immune-mediated disorders. The study, taken as a whole, reports: The greatest TCR clonal expansion appeared in HTLV-1-associated myelopathy and the smallest, falling below healthy controls, in multiple sclerosis.

The time point here: technical triplicate 1. Germline CDR1 SGHDT, CDR2 YYEEEE. The CDR3 contains 14 residues. Deletions cut 4 bases from V and 1 base from J, with 10 bases between. TCRdb passed the 5' RACE reads through MiXCR, listing each CDR3 protein once. In the table there are about 38,000 distinct CDR3 sequences, around 10% of which are singletons. This TCR derives from a man in his fifties or sixties with HTLV-1-associated myelopathy (HAM/TSP). The rearrangement joins TRBV5-6 to TRBJ2-3, with TRBD1 as a possible D gene (6 bases). Sequenced: PBMCs. In DNA form, the CDR3 reads TGTGCCAGCAGCCAACAGGGACGCACAGATACGCAGTATTTT. It codes for CASSQQGRTDTQYF. The full variable domain, in which reference TRBV5-6 and TRBJ2-3 provide the parts outside the CDR3, is DAGVTQSPTHLIKTRGQQVTLRCSPKSGHDTVSWYQQALGQGPQFIFQYYEEEERQRGNFPDRFSGHQFPNYSSELNVNALLLGDSALYLCASSQQGRTDTQYFGPGTRLTVL.